The 12 T cell receptor beta chains given below trace back to one sample, sequenced in a study of cytomegalovirus exposure and HLA in healthy donors. The PCR ran on 60 Vbeta and 13 Jbeta primers. The assay was immunoSEQ multiplex PCR, and TCRdb's table has in-frame clones only and misses some. The sample has tens of thousands of clones, around 82% seen once. Sequencing input: PBMCs. These receptors came from a man between 18 and 35 years old in good health and CMV-seronegative.

As DNA, the CDR3 is TGCGCCAGCAGCCCCCTACCGGGACAGGGTAGGGACGAGCAGTACTTC. Encoded protein: CASSPLPGQGRDEQYF. The J gene is TRBJ2-7, the V gene TRBV5-1, with 9 positions matching TRBD1. The germline V gene encodes CDR1 SGHRS and CDR2 YFSETQ. V lost 4 bases and J lost 5; bases outside the gene matches: 13. This CDR3 has 16 residues.

V gene TRBV5-4 combines with J gene TRBJ1-3; D gene uncertain. The germline gives CDR1 SGHNT, CDR2 YYREEE (reference sequence). The CDR3 consists of 14 residues. V lost 7 bases, J lost 0 bases, and 11 bases lay in between. CDR3 sequence: CASYFFGSGNTIYF. The CDR3 DNA is TGTGCCAGCTATTTTTTCGGCTCTGGAAACACCATATATTTT.

The chain recombines TRBV2 with TRBJ2-7; 9 bases match TRBD1. The V gene end was trimmed by 6 bases and the J gene end by 4 bases; junction bases not matched to a gene: 4. Germline CDR1 reads SNHLY; CDR2 reads FYNNEI. This CDR3 region has 13 residues. Here the CDR3 reads CASSRTGEYEQYF. CDR3 coding DNA: TGTGCCAGCAGCCGGACAGGGGAATACGAGCAGTACTTC.

The rearrangement links TRBV7-2 to TRBJ2-1, with a possible D match to TRBD2 (5 bases). Looked up from germline, CDR1 is SGHTA and CDR2 is FQGNSA. V shed 2 bases and J shed 13 bases, with 15 bases lying between them. The CDR3 contains 13 residues. This CDR3 is CASSLRLAHLQFF. The DNA of the CDR3 is TGTGCCAGCAGCTTACGCCTAGCTCATTTACAGTTCTTC.

This clone has only one observation. J is TRBJ1-4 and V is TRBV15; TRBD1 matches 7 bases. V was clipped by 0 bases and J by 5 bases; unmatched bases: 0. The CDR3 sequence is 14 residues long. Germline CDR1 is LNHNV and CDR2 is YYDKDF (reference sequence). The CDR3 sequence: CATSREDRNEKLFF. CDR3 nucleotides: TGTGCCACCAGCAGAGAGGACAGGAATGAAAAACTGTTTTTT.

This clone has a single count. J is TRBJ2-7 and V is TRBV10-3; D not certain. Trimming removed 7 bases at V and 7 bases at J, with 17 bases between. The length of the CDR3 is 13 residues. Germline V gene lookup returns CDR1 ENHRY and CDR2 SYGVKD. CDR3 region: CAITPKAAEEQYF. CDR3 DNA sequence: TGTGCCATCACCCCAAAGGCCGCGGAAGAGCAGTACTTC.

Notes on this clone: Because the CDR3's place on the DNA is in doubt, the DNA is left out and the CDR3 is given as listed by TCRdb. The V call is TRBV30, the J call TRBJ2-1; the DNA was not used to check the table's D call, TRBD1. CDR1 GTSNPN and CDR2 SVGIG come from the germline V gene (reference sequence). The CDR3 length is 12 residues, termini included. The CDR3 is CAWSVATGSLFF.

The rearrangement uses TRBV7-6 and TRBJ1-1, with 7 bases lining up with TRBD1. Germline V CDR1 and CDR2: SGHVS, FNYEAQ. This CDR3 comprises 15 residues. V gave up 5 bases and J gave up 0 bases; unmatched junction bases: 6. CDR3: CASSKRQGVNTEAFF. CDR3 sequence (DNA): TGTGCCAGCAGCAAACGACAGGGCGTGAACACTGAAGCTTTCTTT.

The rearrangement links TRBV7-2 to TRBJ2-2, with D maybe TRBD1 (6 bases). Germline V gene sequence: CDR1 SGHTA, CDR2 FQGNSA. V lost 6 bases and J 1 base, leaving 12 bases between the germline ends. The CDR3 extends over 15 amino acids. The DNA for the CDR3 is TGTGCCAGCAGAGTACCGGGACAGAACACCGGGGAGCTGTTTTTT. Translating gives CASRVPGQNTGELFF.

The J gene is TRBJ1-3, the V gene TRBV5-6; D may be TRBD1 (6 bases). Trimming stripped 2 bases from V and 4 bases from J, with 13 bases between. Germline CDR1 SGHDT, CDR2 YYEEEE. The CDR3 is 15 amino acids. The CDR3 here is CASSLPGARGNTIYF. As DNA, the CDR3 is TGTGCCAGCAGCTTACCAGGGGCCCGAGGAAACACCATATATTTT.

Only a few counts were recorded for this clone. The chain carries TRBV11-2 and TRBJ1-6, with 7 bases aligning to TRBD1. V was clipped by 4 bases and J by 8 bases; unmatched bases: 2. There are 13 residues in the CDR3. Looked up from germline, CDR1 is SGHAT and CDR2 is FQNNGV. CDR3 DNA: TGTGCCAGCAGCTCCAGGGGGGATTCACCCCTCCACTTT. Translated, it gives CASSSRGDSPLHF.

As concerns this clone: The junction and the germline gene differ at one end; a read error may be behind it. V and J are TRBV7-9 and TRBJ2-5; 16 nucleotides match TRBD2. The V gene's germline CDR1 is SEHNR and CDR2 FQNEAQ (reference sequence). This CDR3 region has 14 residues. The CDR3: CASSPGLAGGQVDF. The CDR3 region has the DNA TGTGCCAGCAGCCCGGGACTAGCGGGGGGGCAGGTGGACTTC.